These T cell receptor beta chains were read from a single sample in a study of control samples from healthy donors and cancer patients. Assay: immunoSEQ multiplex PCR; the TCRdb copy retains only in-frame clones and omits some. The top ten clones hold over 1.1% of a sample with some 200,000 clones, about 93% of them seen once. The sequencing input was blood. The receptors originated from a man aged 18-30 years in good health. The CDR3 runs from the conserved cysteine through the conserved F or W. D genes are given only for firm matches. Some rows have no size entry. The others give once, few or many, or a class for an expanded clone.

V gene	D gene	clone size	J gene	CDR3 protein	CDR3 DNA
TRBV5-1	NA	NA	TRBJ1-2	CASSSDVYGYTF	TGCGCCAGCAGCTCGGACGTTTATGGCTACACCTTC
TRBV5-1	TRBD1	NA	TRBJ2-7	CASSLRGQSFSYEQYF	TGCGCCAGCAGCTTGCGGGGACAGTCTTTCTCCTACGAGCAGTACTTC
TRBV6-2/TRBV6-3	NA	NA	TRBJ1-1	CASSTSRGQTEAFF	TGTGCCAGCAGTACCTCCCGCGGGCAGACTGAAGCTTTCTTT
TRBV5-1	NA	NA	TRBJ1-6	CASSLVGDLNSPLHF	TGCGCCAGCAGCTTGGTGGGGGATTTAAATTCACCCCTCCACTTT
TRBV9	NA	NA	TRBJ2-6	CASSVVGRSGANVLTF	TGTGCCAGCAGCGTAGTTGGCCGCTCTGGGGCCAACGTCCTGACTTTC
TRBV10-1	NA	NA	TRBJ1-1	CASGGGNTEAFF	TGCGCCAGCGGAGGGGGTAACACTGAAGCTTTCTTT
TRBV19	NA	NA	TRBJ1-2	CASSVSRPGGYTF	TGTGCCAGTAGTGTTAGTCGACCCGGAGGCTACACCTTC
TRBV2	NA	NA	TRBJ1-1	CASSKRTPPEAFF	TGTGCCAGCAGTAAACGGACCCCGCCTGAAGCTTTCTTT
TRBV19	TRBD1	NA	TRBJ1-1	CASSIGQGTEAFF	TGTGCCAGTAGTATCGGACAGGGCACTGAAGCTTTCTTT
TRBV27	TRBD1	NA	TRBJ1-5	CASSRTGGHQPQHF	TGTGCCAGCAGTCGGACAGGGGGCCATCAGCCCCAGCATTTT
TRBV4-2	NA	once	TRBJ1-6	CASSPEAENSPLHF	TGTGCCAGCAGCCCCGAGGCAGAGAATTCACCCCTCCACTTT
TRBV4-1	NA	NA	TRBJ2-1	CASSPEGYNEQFF	TGCGCCAGCAGTCCAGAGGGCTACAATGAGCAGTTCTTC
TRBV5-4	TRBD2	NA	TRBJ2-5	CASSPGTSGGETQYF	TGTGCCAGCAGCCCAGGGACTAGCGGGGGTGAGACCCAGTACTTC
TRBV3-1/TRBV3-2	TRBD1	NA	TRBJ1-2	CASSQAEGAGYTF	TGTGCCAGCAGCCAAGCTGAGGGGGCCGGCTACACCTTC
TRBV29-1	NA	once	TRBJ1-2	CSVERSGGYTF	TGCAGCGTTGAGAGGAGCGGAGGCTACACCTTC
TRBV3-1/TRBV3-2	NA	NA	TRBJ2-6	CASSLLPGSGANVLTF	TGTGCCAGCAGCCTACTCCCGGGTTCTGGGGCCAACGTCCTGACTTTC
TRBV5-6	TRBD1	NA	TRBJ2-7	CASSLGQGSHEQYF	TGTGCCAGCAGCTTGGGACAGGGGTCCCACGAGCAGTACTTC
TRBV6-2/TRBV6-3	NA	NA	TRBJ1-2	CASSYGLGQARGYTF	TGTGCCAGCAGTTATGGACTGGGGCAGGCGAGAGGCTACACCTTC
TRBV29-1	TRBD1	once	TRBJ2-2	CSVRRSDRSNTGELFF	TGCAGCGTTCGAAGGTCGGACAGGTCGAACACCGGGGAGCTGTTTTTT
TRBV2	NA	NA	TRBJ1-6	CASSERGGGSYNSPLHF	TGTGCCAGCAGTGAACGCGGAGGGGGCTCCTATAATTCACCCCTCCACTTT
TRBV19	TRBD1	NA	TRBJ2-5	CASSANLRGQERETQYF	TGTGCCAGTAGCGCTAACCTACGGGGACAGGAACGAGAGACCCAGTACTTC
TRBV6-2/TRBV6-3	TRBD2	NA	TRBJ2-5	CASSYRRGDEETQYF	TGTGCCAGCAGTTACAGGCGGGGGGATGAAGAGACCCAGTACTTC
TRBV3-1/TRBV3-2	TRBD1	NA	TRBJ1-2	CASSQGTTGIEGGYTF	TGTGCCAGCAGCCAAGGTACGACAGGGATTGAAGGTGGCTACACCTTC
TRBV24-1	NA	NA	TRBJ2-3	CALGGQNTDTQYF	TGTGCGCTGGGGGGACAAAACACAGATACGCAGTATTTT
TRBV29-1	NA	NA	TRBJ1-2	CSVQGTNYGYTF	TGCAGCGTTCAGGGTACTAACTATGGCTACACCTTC
TRBV6-1	TRBD1	NA	TRBJ2-7	CASSEGTAASYEQYF	TGTGCCAGCAGTGAGGGGACAGCTGCATCCTACGAGCAGTACTTC
TRBV6-5	TRBD1	NA	TRBJ1-1	CASSSATGAAEAFF	TGTGCCAGCAGTTCAGCGACAGGGGCCGCTGAAGCTTTCTTT
TRBV4-1	TRBD1	NA	TRBJ2-1	CASSKKSGQGTSNEQFF	TGCGCCAGCAGTAAAAAGTCTGGACAGGGGACTTCCAATGAGCAGTTCTTC
TRBV5-1	TRBD2	once	TRBJ2-1	CASSPGPGLARFF	TGCGCCAGCAGCCCCGGGCCTGGACTAGCGCGGTTCTTC
TRBV18	TRBD1	NA	TRBJ2-7	CASSPSGQDRREQYF	TGTGCCAGCTCACCGTCGGGACAGGATCGGCGCGAGCAGTACTTC
TRBV20-1	NA	NA	TRBJ1-4	CSASIGTPTTNEKLFF	TGCAGTGCTAGTATCGGGACCCCCACCACTAATGAAAAACTGTTTTTT
TRBV12-5	TRBD1	NA	TRBJ1-1	CASGQGQAGPTEAFF	TGTGCTAGTGGTCAAGGACAGGCCGGACCCACTGAAGCTTTCTTT
TRBV7-9	NA	NA	TRBJ2-1	CASSLRNEQFF	TGTGCCAGCAGCTTGAGGAATGAGCAGTTCTTC
TRBV18	TRBD2	once	TRBJ2-1	CASSPWGGTYNEQFF	TGTGCCAGCTCACCATGGGGGGGGACCTACAATGAGCAGTTCTTC
TRBV21-1	NA	NA	TRBJ2-1	CASSKVSDYNEQFF	TGTGCCAGCAGCAAAGTATCAGATTACAATGAGCAGTTCTTC
TRBV20-1	NA	NA	TRBJ2-7	CSATTGREQYF	TGCAGTGCTACCACGGGGCGCGAGCAGTACTTC
TRBV11-2	NA	NA	TRBJ1-2	CASSLQGQAGYTF	TGTGCCAGCAGCTTACAGGGTCAGGCTGGCTACACCTTC
TRBV19	TRBD1	few	TRBJ1-5	CASIRTGGNQPQHF	TGTGCCAGTATACGGACAGGGGGCAATCAGCCCCAGCATTTT
TRBV29-1	NA	NA	TRBJ2-1	CSVSPANEQFF	TGCAGCGTAAGTCCAGCGAATGAGCAGTTCTTC
TRBV15	TRBD1	NA	TRBJ1-4	CATSRDRGEEKLFF	TGTGCCACCAGCAGGGACAGGGGAGAAGAAAAACTGTTTTTT